This T cell receptor beta chain was obtained from a study of CD4+ T cells in melanoma. The study's findings and limits: Diverse differentiation states were reported for melanoma neoantigen-specific CD4+ T cells.

Only in-frame clones appear in the TCRdb table, and some are missing; sequencing was by immunoSEQ multiplex PCR. The sample consists of several thousand clones, over 55% of them appearing once. V dropped 3 bases and J dropped 2; count of bases not matched to a gene: 10. CDR3 length: 17 residues. CDR1 is SGDLS, CDR2 YYNGEE, per germline. Note on this clone: Antigen specificity is unknown.

This chain connects TRBV9 to TRBJ2-3; 9 bases are shared with TRBD2. This receptor was obtained from a human donor with melanoma. The sequencing sample was made of cells from a culture (not recorded whether cultured in vitro). CDR3 nucleotide sequence: TGTGCCAGCAGCGATCCCGAGACTAGCGGCCTCACAGATACGCAGTATTTT. Amino acids: CASSDPETSGLTDTQYF. The complete variable domain, with remaining parts taken from reference TRBV9 and TRBJ2-3, reads DSGVTQTPKHLITATGQRVTLRCSPRSGDLSVYWYQQSLDQGLQFLIQYYNGEERAKGNILERFSAQQFPDLHSELNLSSLELGDSALYFCASSDPETSGLTDTQYFGPGTRLTVL.